These 17 T cell receptor beta chains came from one sample sequenced in a study of T cell responses to AZD1222 COVID-19 vaccine. Sequencing was performed with immunoSEQ multiplex PCR; in TCRdb, only in-frame clones are kept and a portion is missing. The repertoire includes over 40,000 clones, 65% to 85% of them detected once, and 52% sits in the top ten. The sample in question was peripheral blood, obtained on day 0 of AZD1222 vaccination. These receptors came from an adult in good health.

The chain is built from TRBV7-3 and TRBJ2-7, with 7 positions matching TRBD1. V lost 3 bases to trimming and J lost 6 bases; unmatched junction nucleotides: 8. The CDR3 length is 14 residues. Germline V CDR1 and CDR2: SGHTA, FQGTGA. CDR3 DNA: TGTGCCAGCAGCTTGGACAGGAACTTAGGCGAGCAGTACTTC. Its protein is CASSLDRNLGEQYF.

The rearrangement links TRBV5-1 to TRBJ1-4, with no clear D. The CDR3 is made up of 14 amino acids. Trimming took 3 bases from V and 5 from J, leaving 11 bases between them. Per the germline V gene, CDR1 is SGHRS and CDR2 is YFSETQ. CDR3 DNA sequence: TGCGCCAGCAGCTCGGACGGGTTGAATGAAAAACTGTTTTTT. Translating it yields CASSSDGLNEKLFF. The full variable domain, completed using reference TRBV5-1 and TRBJ1-4, is KAGVTQTPRYLIKTRGQQVTLSCSPISGHRSVSWYQQTPGQGLQFLFEYFSETQRNKGNFPGRFSGRQFSNSRSEMNVSTLELGDSALYLCASSSDGLNEKLFFGSGTQLSVL.

The chain links TRBV5-1 to TRBJ1-2; D is possibly TRBD1 (5 bases). Trimming removed 4 bases from V and 8 bases from J, with 18 bases in between. The length of the CDR3 is 14 residues. CDR1 and CDR2 (germline): SGHRS, YFSETQ. The CDR3 is CASSVRTPGLGYTF. CDR3 DNA sequence: TGCGCCAGCAGCGTAAGGACGCCAGGGCTCGGCTACACCTTC. Full variable domain (outside the CDR3, taken from reference TRBV5-1 and TRBJ1-2): KAGVTQTPRYLIKTRGQQVTLSCSPISGHRSVSWYQQTPGQGLQFLFEYFSETQRNKGNFPGRFSGRQFSNSRSEMNVSTLELGDSALYLCASSVRTPGLGYTFGSGTRLTVV.

J is TRBJ2-7 and V is TRBV7-2; 8 bases map to TRBD1. The CDR3 is made up of 15 amino acids. V lost 5 bases to trimming and J lost 3 bases; unmatched junction nucleotides: 9. Germline values: CDR1 SGHTA, CDR2 FQGNSA. CDR3 amino acids: CASSPQWGTGYEQYF. The DNA for the CDR3 is TGTGCCAGCAGCCCCCAGTGGGGGACAGGCTACGAGCAGTACTTC.

The rearrangement links TRBV7-9 to TRBJ1-1; D is uncertain. From germline, CDR1 is SEHNR and CDR2 FQNEAQ (reference sequence). The CDR3 extends over 14 amino acids. The V gene lost 2 bases and the J gene lost 6 bases, with 13 bases spanning the gap. The CDR3 sequence: CASSLTAGLSEAFF. The CDR3 DNA sequence: TGTGCCAGCAGCTTAACGGCAGGACTTTCTGAAGCTTTCTTT. The whole variable domain, filled in from reference TRBV7-9 and TRBJ1-1, reads DTGVSQNPRHKITKRGQNVTFRCDPISEHNRLYWYRQTLGQGPEFLTYFQNEAQLEKSRLLSDRFSAERPKGSFSTLEIQRTEQGDSAMYLCASSLTAGLSEAFFGQGTRLTVV.

The rearrangement uses TRBV29-1 and TRBJ2-1; TRBD2 matches at 10 bases. The CDR3 is 13 residues long. Germline loops: CDR1 SQVTM, CDR2 ANQGSEA. V lost 7 bases to trimming and J lost 7 bases; unmatched junction nucleotides: 7. This CDR3 is CSATRLAGNEQFF. Here the CDR3 DNA reads TGCAGCGCCACTAGACTAGCGGGTAATGAGCAGTTCTTC.

The rearrangement links TRBV19 to TRBJ1-1, with TRBD1 as a possible D gene (6 bases). The V end was cut by 4 bases, the J end by 6 bases, with 12 bases between. Germline lookup yields CDR1 LNHDA and CDR2 SQIVND (reference sequence). CDR3 length equals 13 residues. The CDR3 loop reads CASSKDRYAEAFF. As DNA, the CDR3 is TGTGCCAGTAGTAAAGACAGGTATGCTGAAGCTTTCTTT.

V gene TRBV18 combines with J gene TRBJ1-1; no clear D gene. Germline loops: CDR1 KGHSH, CDR2 LQKENI. Trimming removed 3 bases from V and 0 bases from J, with 8 bases in between. CDR3 length: 14 residues. The CDR3 sequence: CASSPAGLNTEAFF. Written as DNA, the CDR3 is TGTGCCAGCTCACCGGCGGGCTTGAACACTGAAGCTTTCTTT.

CDR3 nucleotides: TGCGCCAGCAGGGATGTCCTGGAGGGACAGGGGACCCAGTACTTC. Its translation is CASRDVLEGQGTQYF. The chain is built from TRBV5-1 and TRBJ2-5, with 9 bases that match TRBD1. The CDR3 covers 15 residues. CDR1 is SGHRS, CDR2 YFSETQ, per germline. After removal of 5 bases from V and 7 bases from J, the junction contained 12 bases not matched to a gene.

J is TRBJ2-2 and V is TRBV19, with TRBD1 identical over 9 bases. The V segment lost 5 bases and the J segment 0 bases; nucleotides outside the gene matches: 4. The germline CDR1 and CDR2 sequences are LNHDA and SQIVND (reference sequence). This CDR3 comprises 16 residues. The CDR3 coding sequence is TGTGCCAGTAGTTGGGGGACAGGGACGAACACCGGGGAGCTGTTTTTT. Encoded protein: CASSWGTGTNTGELFF.

This clone was seen just once. The chain joins TRBV28 to TRBJ2-6, with unresolved D. Trimming stripped 3 bases from V and 4 bases from J, with 10 bases between. The germline CDR1 and CDR2 sequences are MDHEN and SYDVKM. The length of the CDR3 is 15 residues. CDR3 sequence: CASSLKSVGANVLTF. CDR3 bases: TGTGCCAGCAGTTTGAAGAGTGTCGGGGCCAACGTCCTGACTTTC.

This chain links TRBV18 with TRBJ1-1, with D perhaps TRBD1 (5 bases). Germline V CDR1 and CDR2: KGHSH, LQKENI. This CDR3 contains 15 residues. The V end was cut by 6 bases, the J end by 2 bases, with 16 bases between. The CDR3 DNA reads as TGTGCCAGCTCTCTCGCAGGGAGCGAAAACACTGAAGCTTTCTTT. Protein sequence: CASSLAGSENTEAFF.

The chain is built from TRBV2 and TRBJ1-4; 8 bases are shared with TRBD1. Germline CDR1 and CDR2: SNHLY and FYNNEI. V shed 6 bases, J shed 5 bases, and the junction held 5 bases outside the gene matches. This CDR3 region has 14 residues. CDR3 loop: CASRDTGGNEKLFF. The DNA for the CDR3 is TGTGCCAGCAGGGATACAGGGGGGAATGAAAAACTGTTTTTT. The variable domain in full, with the rest retrieved from reference TRBV2 and TRBJ1-4, is EPEVTQTPSHQVTQMGQEVILRCVPISNHLYFYWYRQILGQKVEFLVSFYNNEISEKSEIFDDQFSVERPDGSNFTLKIRSTKLEDSAMYFCASRDTGGNEKLFFGSGTQLSVL.

The chain couples TRBV14 to TRBJ2-6, with TRBD2 matching over 10 bases. The V gene's germline CDR1 is SGHDN and CDR2 FVKESK. The CDR3 loop spans 14 amino acids. J gave up 13 bases and V 4 bases, and 7 bases lay outside the gene matches. Here the CDR3 reads CASSLTSGPQVLTF. The CDR3 nucleotides read TGTGCCAGCAGCCTGACTAGCGGGCCCCAAGTCCTGACTTTC.

The genes are TRBV11-1 and TRBJ1-1; possible D gene TRBD1, 6 bases. V was cut by 5 bases and J by 7 bases, with 14 bases left in between. Germline lookup yields CDR1 SGHAT and CDR2 FQDESV (reference sequence). CDR3 length equals 13 residues. The CDR3 DNA reads TGTGCCAGCAGCCGGCGGGGGGCGGGTGAAGCTTTCTTT. Protein sequence: CASSRRGAGEAFF. Looking up the rest from reference TRBV11-1 and TRBJ1-1 gives the full variable domain: EAEVAQSPRYKITEKSQAVAFWCDPISGHATLYWYRQILGQGPELLVQFQDESVVDDSQLPKDRFSAERLKGVDSTLKIQPAELGDSAMYLCASSRRGAGEAFFGQGTRLTVV.

There are a few counts of this clone. The chain is built from TRBV11-2 and TRBJ2-7, with D possibly called TRBD1 or TRBD2 (5 bases each). V dropped 3 bases and J dropped 0 bases, with 9 bases sitting between them. The CDR3 is made up of 14 amino acids. Germline V gene lookup returns CDR1 SGHAT and CDR2 FQNNGV. The DNA for the CDR3 is TGTGCCAGCAGCTTGGGGACGAGCTCCTACGAGCAGTACTTC. The encoded protein is CASSLGTSSYEQYF.

V usage is TRBV2 and J usage is TRBJ2-7, with D unclear. The V gene's germline CDR1 is SNHLY and CDR2 FYNNEI. The CDR3 consists of 16 residues. V lost 0 bases and J lost 2, with 14 bases in between. CDR3 protein: CASSEARPAGPYEQYF. The DNA for the CDR3 is TGTGCCAGCAGTGAAGCGCGTCCCGCCGGCCCCTACGAGCAGTACTTC.